Included here is one T cell receptor (beta chain) sequence, with context. This clone's antigen is unknown. Qualities for individual bases were not recorded, and no much larger clone is one base off. V is trimmed back by 2 bases and J by 5 bases, and the junction contains 5 bases that no gene match accounts for. Inclusive of the bounding cysteine and phenylalanine, the CDR3 is 16 residues long. Only the CDR3 DNA stays, 48 bases, in frame from base 1. From the germline V gene, CDR1 is MNHEY and CDR2 is SVGAGI. The sample originates from a study of long-term antiretroviral therapy in people with HIV (dated by TCRdb to between 2021 and 2023). Notes on the research overall: Collection of the earliest samples took place about a decade ahead of the 2015 WHO recommendation for immediate ART, at a time when ART was typically delayed until CD4 counts fell. No cross-contamination during QIAcube processing was seen in test extractions of a monoclonal T-cell line run alongside 33 polyclonal samples. A retrospective serial study tested whether ART initiation and durable HIV suppression were associated with changes in peripheral blood TRB repertoire composition and diversity. Among the 30 to 35 participants with HIV, about 11 were female. The cohort contributed about 190 cryopreserved PBMC samples from 30 adults with confirmed HIV infection, collected serially over a mean of roughly 6 years (range 1-12). Results the study describes overall, beyond this receptor: Compared with controls, HIV repertoires had narrower CDR3 length ranges, and the network structure pointed to an antigen-experienced repertoire that shifted only slightly toward naive after ART. ART initiation was associated with a significant increase in TRB diversity, but diversity stayed significantly below transplant donor controls even after long-term ART. The samples were dated from about 2003 to 2018, and the ART regimens that were used may be less effective than current ART regimens. Expanded TRB clones identified before ART initiation dominated the repertoire at all time points, although this dominance fluctuated and declined in many PLHIV after ART. Limited PBMC availability meant only the TCR beta chain was sequenced, without alpha chain pairing. Inferences about post-ART repertoire changes are limited because no data were available on ART adherence, viral resistance or therapy changes. Because pre-ART samples had limited cell numbers, unsorted PBMC were profiled rather than sorted CD4+ and CD8+ T cells.

Participants were included only if at least one PBMC sample before ART initiation and at least two post-ART samples were available. All participants with HIV were treated in the United States of America. Before DNA extraction, cryopreserved samples of roughly 0.85-11 million PBMC were thawed and then washed. At the time of the earliest PBMC sample, participants with HIV were aged between about 23 and 55 years. PBMC samples from each participant spanned 1-4 timepoints before ART initiation and 2-8 timepoints after ART initiation, with a median of 7 samples. For every participant, serial HIV viral load, CD4+ T-cell count, ART history and demographic data were obtained. Using a Qiagen kit on a QIAcube, genomic DNA was extracted from unsorted PBMC, with samples processed in batches of 12. The immunoSEQ hsTCRB v3.0 assay was used at survey level resolution to sequence the TRB variable region. The targeted TRB sequencing depth was roughly 40,000-55,000 T-cell genomes per sample. Pooled TRB libraries were sequenced on an Illumina MiSeq with a v3 150-cycle kit. The paper's data handling went like this. Repertoire analysis was run in R within a reproducible Nextflow workflow that covered QC, data transformation and analysis. LymphoSeq2, an R package for exploring AIRR-Seq data, was used to implement custom analyses. After excluding a handful of samples that yielded fewer than 5000 total TRB sequences, 150 to 200 HIV repertoires remained for analysis. Among the 170 to 200 retained HIV repertoires, approximately 59 were collected before ART initiation and 129 after ART initiation. Repertoires were downsampled to 5000 TRB nucleotide sequences, and summary statistics were averaged over 100 downsampling iterations. TRB sequences were retained for analysis only if CDR3 regions of at least seven amino acids were present. Diversity was assessed using a clonality score derived from Shannon entropy and using the Gini coefficient. In the repertoire networks, any two of the top 5000 CDR3 amino acid sequences were linked whenever the two sequences differed by an edit distance of one. Antigen specificity groups and MHC restriction were predicted for TRB CDR3 amino acid sequences with GLIPH2. Known CMV, EBV, HIV or tissue antigen associations were flagged by matching CDR3 amino acid sequences against VDJdb and McPAS-TCR. Pre-ART, post-ART and control groups were compared with Wilcoxon signed-rank tests and Holm-Bonferroni correction. TCRdb retrieved this table from immuneACCESS and kept in-frame rearrangements only. Not all clones are present; in checked studies, unresolved V genes account for under half, and no reason is known for the remainder. V, J and clone size are taken as reported in that table, and D and trimming were inferred from the DNA itself. The sample table records 30,000 to 40,000 clones; around 90% of these occur just once. 10% to 15% of the sample is taken by the ten largest.

The material was unsorted PBMCs, obtained 1.1 years after starting antiretroviral therapy. The sequence was collected from a man between 18 and 29 years old with HIV. The sequence links TRBV6-5 to TRBJ2-7; TRBD2 matches 14 bases in the middle. At the DNA level, the sequence is TGTGCCAGCAGTTACGGTCCGGGACTAGCGGGAGACGAGCAGTACTTC. The resulting protein is CASSYGPGLAGDEQYF.